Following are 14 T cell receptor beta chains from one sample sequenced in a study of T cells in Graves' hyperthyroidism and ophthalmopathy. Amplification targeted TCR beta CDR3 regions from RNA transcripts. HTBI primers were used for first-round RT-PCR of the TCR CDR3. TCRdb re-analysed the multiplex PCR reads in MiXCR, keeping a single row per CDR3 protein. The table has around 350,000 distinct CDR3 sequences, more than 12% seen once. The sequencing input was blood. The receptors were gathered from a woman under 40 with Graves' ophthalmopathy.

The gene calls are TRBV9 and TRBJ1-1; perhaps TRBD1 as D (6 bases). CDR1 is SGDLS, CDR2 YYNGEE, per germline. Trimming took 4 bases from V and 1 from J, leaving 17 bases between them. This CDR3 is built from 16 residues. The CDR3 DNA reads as TGTGCCAGCAGCCCCGGGGGGGGGCCAGAGAACACTGAAGCTTTCTTT. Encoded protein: CASSPGGGPENTEAFF.

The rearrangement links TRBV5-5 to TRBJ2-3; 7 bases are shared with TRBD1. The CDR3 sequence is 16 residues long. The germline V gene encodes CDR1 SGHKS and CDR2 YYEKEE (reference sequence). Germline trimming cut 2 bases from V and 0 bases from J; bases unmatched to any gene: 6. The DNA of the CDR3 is TGTGCCAGCAGCTTCCCGACAGGGCCTAGCACAGATACGCAGTATTTT. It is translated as CASSFPTGPSTDTQYF.

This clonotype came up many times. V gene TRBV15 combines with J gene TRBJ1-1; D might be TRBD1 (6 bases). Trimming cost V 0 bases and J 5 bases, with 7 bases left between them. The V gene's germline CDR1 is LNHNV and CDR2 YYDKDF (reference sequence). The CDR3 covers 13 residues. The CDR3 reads CATSRDRGTEAFF. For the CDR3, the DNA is TGTGCCACCAGCAGAGACAGGGGAACTGAAGCTTTCTTT.

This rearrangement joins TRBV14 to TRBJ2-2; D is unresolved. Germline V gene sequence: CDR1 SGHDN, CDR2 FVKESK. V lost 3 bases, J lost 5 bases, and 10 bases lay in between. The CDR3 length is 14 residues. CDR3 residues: CASSQYAGTGELFF. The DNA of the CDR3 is TGTGCCAGCAGCCAGTACGCAGGTACCGGGGAGCTGTTTTTT. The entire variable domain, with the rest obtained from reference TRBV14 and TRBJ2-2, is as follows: EAGVTQFPSHSVIEKGQTVTLRCDPISGHDNLYWYRRVMGKEIKFLLHFVKESKQDESGMPNNRFLAERTGGTYSTLKVQPAELEDSGVYFCASSQYAGTGELFFGEGSRLTVL.

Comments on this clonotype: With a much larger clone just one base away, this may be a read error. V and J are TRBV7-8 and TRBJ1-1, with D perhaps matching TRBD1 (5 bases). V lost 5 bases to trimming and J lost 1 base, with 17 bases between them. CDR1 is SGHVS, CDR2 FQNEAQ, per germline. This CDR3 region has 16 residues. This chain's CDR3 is CASSQVIKTGNTEAFF. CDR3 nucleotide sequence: TGTGCCAGCAGCCAAGTAATAAAAACAGGGAACACTGAAGCTTTCTTT.

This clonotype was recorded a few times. The CDR3 region is CASQTGLIYNEQFF. The CDR3 bases are TGTGCCAGTCAGACAGGCCTGATCTACAATGAGCAGTTCTTC. This chain uses TRBV6-1 with TRBJ2-1, with D maybe TRBD1 (6 bases). This CDR3 spans 14 amino acids. Germline V gives CDR1 MNHNS, CDR2 SASEGT. Trimming removed 9 bases from V and 3 bases from J, with 15 bases in between.

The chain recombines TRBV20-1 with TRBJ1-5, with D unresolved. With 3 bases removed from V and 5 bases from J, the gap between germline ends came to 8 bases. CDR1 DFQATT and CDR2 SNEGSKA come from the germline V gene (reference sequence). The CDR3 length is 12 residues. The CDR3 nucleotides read TGCAGTGCTAGGGTAGGAGATCAGCCCCAGCATTTT. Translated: CSARVGDQPQHF.

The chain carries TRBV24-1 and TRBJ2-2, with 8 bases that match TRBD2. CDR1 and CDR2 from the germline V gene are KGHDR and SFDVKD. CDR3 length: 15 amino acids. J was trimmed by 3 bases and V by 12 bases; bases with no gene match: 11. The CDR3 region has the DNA TGTGCCGCGCGCCTCGGGGGGGCGGACACCGGGGAGCTGTTTTTT. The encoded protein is CAARLGGADTGELFF.

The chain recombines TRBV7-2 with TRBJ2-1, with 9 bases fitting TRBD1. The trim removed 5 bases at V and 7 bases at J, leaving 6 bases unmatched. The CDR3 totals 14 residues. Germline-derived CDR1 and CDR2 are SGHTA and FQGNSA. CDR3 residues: CASSPTGQGNEQFF. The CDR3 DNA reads TGTGCCAGCAGCCCGACGGGACAGGGAAATGAGCAGTTCTTC. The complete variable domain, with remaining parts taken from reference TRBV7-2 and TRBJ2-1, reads GAGVSQSPSNKVTEKGKDVELRCDPISGHTALYWYRQSLGQGLEFLIYFQGNSAPDKSGLPSDRFSAERTGGSVSTLTIQRTQQEDSAVYLCASSPTGQGNEQFFGPGTRLTVL.

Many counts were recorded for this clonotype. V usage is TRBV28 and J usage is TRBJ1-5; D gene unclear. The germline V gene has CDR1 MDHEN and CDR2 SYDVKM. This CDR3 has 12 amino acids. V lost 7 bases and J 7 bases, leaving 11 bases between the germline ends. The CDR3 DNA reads TGTGCCAGCAAATCATTAACACAGCCCCAGCATTTT. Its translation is CASKSLTQPQHF.

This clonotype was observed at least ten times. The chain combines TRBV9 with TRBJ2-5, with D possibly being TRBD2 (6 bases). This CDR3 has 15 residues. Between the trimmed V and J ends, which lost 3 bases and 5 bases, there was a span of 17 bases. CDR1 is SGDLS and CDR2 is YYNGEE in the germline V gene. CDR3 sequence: CASSEQLAGLETQYF. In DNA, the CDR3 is TGTGCCAGCAGCGAACAACTAGCAGGCTTGGAGACCCAGTACTTC.

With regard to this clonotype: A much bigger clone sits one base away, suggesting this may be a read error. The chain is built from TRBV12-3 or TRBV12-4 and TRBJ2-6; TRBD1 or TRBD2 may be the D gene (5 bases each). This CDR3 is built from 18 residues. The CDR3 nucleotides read TGTGCCAGCAGCGCCCGTAAGAGGGGCCTTGGTGGGACCAACGTCCTGACTTTC. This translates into CASSARKRGLGGTNVLTF.

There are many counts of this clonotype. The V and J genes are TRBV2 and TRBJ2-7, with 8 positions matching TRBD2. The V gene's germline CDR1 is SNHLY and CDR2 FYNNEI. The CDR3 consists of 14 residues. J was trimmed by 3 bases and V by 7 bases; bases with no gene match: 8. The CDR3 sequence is CASNRRGLGYEQYF. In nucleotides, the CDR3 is TGTGCCAGCAACCGGAGGGGACTAGGCTACGAGCAGTACTTC. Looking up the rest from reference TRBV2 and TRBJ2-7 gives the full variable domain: EPEVTQTPSHQVTQMGQEVILRCVPISNHLYFYWYRQILGQKVEFLVSFYNNEISEKSEIFDDQFSVERPDGSNFTLKIRSTKLEDSAMYFCASNRRGLGYEQYFGPGTRLTVT.

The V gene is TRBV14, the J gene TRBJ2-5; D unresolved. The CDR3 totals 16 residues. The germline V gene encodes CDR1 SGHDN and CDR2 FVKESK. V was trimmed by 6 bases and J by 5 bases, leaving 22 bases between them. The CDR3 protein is CASSPRLTRFTETQYF. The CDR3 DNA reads TGTGCCAGCAGTCCAAGATTAACGCGGTTTACGGAGACCCAGTACTTC.